This T cell receptor beta chain was captured by sequencing in a study of T cells after yellow fever vaccination. Study information: CD3, CD45RA, CCR7 and CD95 were used to sort EM, EMRA, CM and Tscm memory subsets. Fractions of limited cellularity were prepared by means of SMART-Seq v4 Ultra Low Input.

This clonotype was counted ten times or more. TCRdb used MiXCR to reprocess the 5' RACE reads, holding one entry per CDR3 protein. The data hold 40,000 to 50,000 distinct CDR3 sequences, with just under 6.5% observed a single time. Germline assignment: CDR1 SNHLY and CDR2 FYNNEI. Losses at the gene ends were 8 bases for V and 7 bases for J; bases not matched to a gene: 5. The CDR3 extends over 14 amino acids. The receptor's source is a man aged 30-40 years who received the YFV17D yellow fever vaccine. The material sequenced was PBMCs, either bulk or a sorted T-cell subset (CD4+, CD8+, memory, or dextramer-sorted; not recorded which), taken 45 days after the yellow fever booster vaccination. The rearrangement links TRBV2 to TRBJ2-1; TRBD2 agrees at 13 bases. The CDR3 DNA reads as TGTGCCAGCGTGGGACTAGCGGGAAGGAATGAGCAGTTCTTC. It yields the protein CASVGLAGRNEQFF.